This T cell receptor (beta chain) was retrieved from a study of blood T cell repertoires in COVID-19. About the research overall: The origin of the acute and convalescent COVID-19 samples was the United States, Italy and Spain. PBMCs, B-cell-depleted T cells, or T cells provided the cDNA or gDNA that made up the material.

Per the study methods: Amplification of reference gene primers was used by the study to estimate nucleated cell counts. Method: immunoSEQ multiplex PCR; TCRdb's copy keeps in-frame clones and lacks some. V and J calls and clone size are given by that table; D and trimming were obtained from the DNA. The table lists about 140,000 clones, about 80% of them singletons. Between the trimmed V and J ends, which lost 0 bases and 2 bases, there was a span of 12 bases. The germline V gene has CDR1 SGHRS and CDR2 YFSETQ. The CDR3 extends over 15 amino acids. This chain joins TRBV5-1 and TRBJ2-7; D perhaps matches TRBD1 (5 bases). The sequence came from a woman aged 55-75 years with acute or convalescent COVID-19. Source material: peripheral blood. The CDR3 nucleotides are TGCGCCAGCAGCTTGGGGCTCGGCAGGGCCTACGAGCAGTACTTC. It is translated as CASSLGLGRAYEQYF.